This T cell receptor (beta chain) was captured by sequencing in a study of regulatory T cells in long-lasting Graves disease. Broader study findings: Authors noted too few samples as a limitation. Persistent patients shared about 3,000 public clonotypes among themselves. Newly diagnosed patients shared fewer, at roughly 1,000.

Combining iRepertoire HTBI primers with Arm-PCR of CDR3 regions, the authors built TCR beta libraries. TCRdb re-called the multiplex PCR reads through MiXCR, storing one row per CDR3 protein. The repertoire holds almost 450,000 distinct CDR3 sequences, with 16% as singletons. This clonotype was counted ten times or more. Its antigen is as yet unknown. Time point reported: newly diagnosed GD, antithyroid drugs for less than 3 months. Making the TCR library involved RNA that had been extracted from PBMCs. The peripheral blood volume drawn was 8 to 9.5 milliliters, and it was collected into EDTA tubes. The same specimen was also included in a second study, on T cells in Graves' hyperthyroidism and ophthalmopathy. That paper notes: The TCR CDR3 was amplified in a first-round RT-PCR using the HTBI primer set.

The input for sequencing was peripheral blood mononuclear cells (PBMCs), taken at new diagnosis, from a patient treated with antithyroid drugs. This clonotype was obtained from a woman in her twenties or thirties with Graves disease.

DNA for the CDR3: TGCAGTGCTAGAGATCGGGGGCGTGGGGAGAGGAACACTGAAGCTTTCTTT. It encodes CSARDRGRGERNTEAFF. V and J are TRBV20-1 and TRBJ1-1, with a tentative D call TRBD1 (6 bases). The germline V gene encodes CDR1 DFQATT and CDR2 SNEGSKA (reference sequence). This CDR3 contains 17 residues. Trimming took off 0 bases at V and 1 base at J, with 18 bases between the two ends.